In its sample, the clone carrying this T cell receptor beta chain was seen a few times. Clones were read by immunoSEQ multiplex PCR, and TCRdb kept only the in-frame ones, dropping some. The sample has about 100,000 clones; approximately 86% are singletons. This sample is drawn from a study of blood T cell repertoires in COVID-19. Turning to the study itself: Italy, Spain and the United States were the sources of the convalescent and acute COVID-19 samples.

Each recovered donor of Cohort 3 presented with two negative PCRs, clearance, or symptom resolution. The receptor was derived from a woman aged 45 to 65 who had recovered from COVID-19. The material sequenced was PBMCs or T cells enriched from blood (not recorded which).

The CDR3 protein is CASSYSRLAGTYEQYF. CDR3 coding DNA: TGTGCCAGCAGTTACTCGAGACTAGCGGGGACCTACGAGCAGTACTTC. The chain employs TRBV6-6 and TRBJ2-7; 11 bases are shared with TRBD2. The CDR3 runs to 16 residues. V gave up 0 bases and J gave up 2 bases; unmatched junction bases: 3. The germline V gene has CDR1 MNHNY and CDR2 SVGAGI (reference sequence).